The source of this T cell receptor (beta chain) is a study of identical twins. General study results and limits: Beta out-of-frame sequences displayed a weaker excess of sharing between twins.

V lost 6 bases to trimming and J lost 10 bases, with 19 bases between them. There are 14 residues in the CDR3. CDR1 is KGHSH and CDR2 is LQKENI in the germline V gene. Concerning this clonotype itself: The antigen remains undetermined.

Carrying unique molecular identifiers, the cDNA also gained a universal primer site through template switching. TCRdb re-derived calls from the 5' RACE reads in MiXCR, one entry per CDR3 protein. The sample has 1.5 million to 2 million distinct CDR3 sequences; roughly a third are singletons. The sample taken for sequencing was cord blood. The receptor comes from a newborn girl in good health. V and J are TRBV18 and TRBJ2-1; D may match TRBD1 or TRBD2 (5 bases each). CDR3 DNA sequence: TGTGCCAGCTCCTCGGTGAGATTAGAGGGGGAGCAGTTCTTC. It specifies CASSSVRLEGEQFF.